This T cell receptor (beta chain) is from a study of cytomegalovirus exposure and HLA in healthy donors. Germline V gene sequence: CDR1 SGHRS, CDR2 YFSETQ. This CDR3 has 14 amino acids. Deletions cut 4 bases from V and 3 bases from J, with 14 bases between. The study ran its PCR with 60 Vbeta and 13 Jbeta primers. Profiled with immunoSEQ multiplex PCR; TCRdb holds only in-frame clones, not every one. The sample has about 170,000 clones; roughly 70% are singletons. Sequenced: PBMCs. This clonotype was obtained from a girl under 18 in good health and CMV-seronegative. V and J are TRBV5-1 and TRBJ2-7; tentatively, D is TRBD2 (6 bases). The DNA of the CDR3 is TGCGCCAGCAGCCTGGGAGGCAGTCTCTACGAGCAGTACTTC. This sequence encodes CASSLGGSLYEQYF.